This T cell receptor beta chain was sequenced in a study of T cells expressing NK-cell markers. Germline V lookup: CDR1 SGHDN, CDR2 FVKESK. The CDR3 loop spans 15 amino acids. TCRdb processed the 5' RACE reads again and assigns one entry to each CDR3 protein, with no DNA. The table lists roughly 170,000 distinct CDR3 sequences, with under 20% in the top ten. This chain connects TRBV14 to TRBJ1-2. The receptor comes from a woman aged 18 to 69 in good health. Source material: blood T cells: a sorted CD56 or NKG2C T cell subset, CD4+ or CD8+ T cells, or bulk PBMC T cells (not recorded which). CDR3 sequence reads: CASSQDASPNYGYTF.